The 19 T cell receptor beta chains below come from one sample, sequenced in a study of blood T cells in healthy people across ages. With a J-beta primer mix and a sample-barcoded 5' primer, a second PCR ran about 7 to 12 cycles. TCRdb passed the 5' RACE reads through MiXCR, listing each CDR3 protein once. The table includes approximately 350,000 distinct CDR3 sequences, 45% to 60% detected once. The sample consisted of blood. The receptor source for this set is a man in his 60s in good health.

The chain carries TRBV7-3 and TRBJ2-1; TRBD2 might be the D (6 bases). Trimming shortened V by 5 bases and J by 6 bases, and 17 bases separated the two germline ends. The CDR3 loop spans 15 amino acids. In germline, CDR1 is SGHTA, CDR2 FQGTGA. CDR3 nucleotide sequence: TGTGCCAGCAGCGAACGACTAGTTCGGGGCAATGAGCAGTTCTTC. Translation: CASSERLVRGNEQFF.

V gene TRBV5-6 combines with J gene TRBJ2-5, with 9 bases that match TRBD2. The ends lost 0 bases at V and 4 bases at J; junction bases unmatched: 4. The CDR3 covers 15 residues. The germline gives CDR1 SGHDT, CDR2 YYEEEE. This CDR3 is CASSLAAGGAETQYF. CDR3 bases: TGTGCCAGCAGCTTGGCGGCGGGAGGGGCAGAGACCCAGTACTTC.

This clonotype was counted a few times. This CDR3 is CSAVTGGPSYEQYF. The CDR3 nucleotides read TGCAGTGCTGTCACTGGGGGACCCTCCTACGAGCAGTACTTC. This chain connects TRBV20-1 to TRBJ2-7, with D possibly called TRBD1 or TRBD2 (5 bases each). Trimming pared 5 bases from V and 0 bases from J, leaving 14 bases between. The germline V gene encodes CDR1 DFQATT and CDR2 SNEGSKA (reference sequence). CDR3 length equals 14 residues.

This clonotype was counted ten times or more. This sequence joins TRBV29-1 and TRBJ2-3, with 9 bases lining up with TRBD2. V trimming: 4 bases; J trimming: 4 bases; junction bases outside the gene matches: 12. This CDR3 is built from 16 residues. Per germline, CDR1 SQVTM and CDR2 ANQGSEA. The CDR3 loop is CSVGGSVRGGPDTQYF. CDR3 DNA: TGCAGCGTTGGGGGGTCCGTGCGGGGGGGCCCAGATACGCAGTATTTT.

CDR3 loop: CASSAGHWETQYF. The DNA of the CDR3 is TGTGCCAGCAGCGCGGGACATTGGGAGACCCAGTACTTC. The chain is built from TRBV9 and TRBJ2-5; D may be TRBD1 (6 bases). CDR1 and CDR2 (germline): SGDLS, YYNGEE. The CDR3 contains 13 residues. Trimming pared 3 bases from V and 5 bases from J, leaving 11 bases between.

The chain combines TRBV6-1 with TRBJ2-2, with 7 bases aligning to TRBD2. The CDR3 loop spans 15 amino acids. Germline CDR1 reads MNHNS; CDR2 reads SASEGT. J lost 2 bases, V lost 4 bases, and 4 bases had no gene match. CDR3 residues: CASSGLAINTGELFF. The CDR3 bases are TGTGCCAGCAGTGGACTAGCTATTAACACCGGGGAGCTGTTTTTT.

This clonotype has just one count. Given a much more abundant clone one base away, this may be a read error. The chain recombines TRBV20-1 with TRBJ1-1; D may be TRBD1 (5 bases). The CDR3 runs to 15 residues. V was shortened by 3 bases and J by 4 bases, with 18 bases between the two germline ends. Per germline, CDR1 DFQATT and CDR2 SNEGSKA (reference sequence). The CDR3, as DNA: TGCAGTGCTAGTGGGGCCATGGCTGAGGGCACTGAAGCTTTCTTT. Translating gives CSASGAMAEGTEAFF.

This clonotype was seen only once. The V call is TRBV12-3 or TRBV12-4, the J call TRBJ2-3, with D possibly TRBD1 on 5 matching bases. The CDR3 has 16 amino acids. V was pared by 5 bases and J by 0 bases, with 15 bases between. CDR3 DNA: TGTGCCAGCAGTCTCCGGGCCCCAGGGAGCACAGATACGCAGTATTTT. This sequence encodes CASSLRAPGSTDTQYF.

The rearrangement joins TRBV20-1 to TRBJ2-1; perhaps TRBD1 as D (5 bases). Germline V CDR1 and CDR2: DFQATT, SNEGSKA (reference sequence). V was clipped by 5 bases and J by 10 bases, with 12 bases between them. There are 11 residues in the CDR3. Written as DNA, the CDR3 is TGCAGTGCTCCTCAGGGAAGCGAGCAGTTCTTC. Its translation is CSAPQGSEQFF.

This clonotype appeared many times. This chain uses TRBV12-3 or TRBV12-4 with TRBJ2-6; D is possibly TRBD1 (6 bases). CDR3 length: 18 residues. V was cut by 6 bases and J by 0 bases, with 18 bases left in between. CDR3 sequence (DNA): TGTGCCAGCAGGCGTGGACAGCCAACAAACTCTGGGGCCAACGTCCTGACTTTC. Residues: CASRRGQPTNSGANVLTF.

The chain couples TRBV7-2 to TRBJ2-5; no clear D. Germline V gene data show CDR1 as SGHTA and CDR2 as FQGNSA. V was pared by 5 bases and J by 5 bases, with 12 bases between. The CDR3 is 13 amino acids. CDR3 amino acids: CASSPVVVETQYF. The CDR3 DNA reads TGTGCCAGCAGCCCGGTGGTTGTGGAGACCCAGTACTTC.

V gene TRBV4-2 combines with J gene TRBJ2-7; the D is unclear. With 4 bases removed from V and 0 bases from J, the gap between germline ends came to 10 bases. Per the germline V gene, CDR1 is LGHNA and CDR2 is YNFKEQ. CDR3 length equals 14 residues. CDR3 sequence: CASSRVATSYEQYF. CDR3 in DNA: TGTGCCAGCAGCCGGGTGGCGACCTCCTACGAGCAGTACTTC.

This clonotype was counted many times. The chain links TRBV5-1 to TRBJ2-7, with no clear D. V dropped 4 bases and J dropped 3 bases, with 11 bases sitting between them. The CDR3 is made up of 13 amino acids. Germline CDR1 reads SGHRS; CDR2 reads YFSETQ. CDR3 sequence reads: CASSPDGYYEQYF. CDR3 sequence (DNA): TGCGCCAGCAGCCCCGACGGCTACTACGAGCAGTACTTC. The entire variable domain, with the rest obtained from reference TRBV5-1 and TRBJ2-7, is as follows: KAGVTQTPRYLIKTRGQQVTLSCSPISGHRSVSWYQQTPGQGLQFLFEYFSETQRNKGNFPGRFSGRQFSNSRSEMNVSTLELGDSALYLCASSPDGYYEQYFGPGTRLTVT.

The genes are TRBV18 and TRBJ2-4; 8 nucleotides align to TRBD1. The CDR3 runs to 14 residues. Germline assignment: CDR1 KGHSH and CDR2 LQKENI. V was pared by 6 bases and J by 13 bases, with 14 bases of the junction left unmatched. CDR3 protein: CASSPGTGPTEQYF. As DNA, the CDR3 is TGTGCCAGCTCCCCCGGGACAGGCCCTACGGAGCAGTACTTC.

The chain's CDR3 is CATRGGEKLFF. The DNA for the CDR3 is TGTGCCACCCGGGGTGGTGAAAAACTGTTTTTT. The chain carries TRBV7-9 and TRBJ1-4; D is uncertain. Per the germline V gene, CDR1 is SEHNR and CDR2 is FQNEAQ (reference sequence). CDR3 length: 11 residues. The V gene lost 10 bases and the J gene lost 7 bases, with 10 bases spanning the gap.

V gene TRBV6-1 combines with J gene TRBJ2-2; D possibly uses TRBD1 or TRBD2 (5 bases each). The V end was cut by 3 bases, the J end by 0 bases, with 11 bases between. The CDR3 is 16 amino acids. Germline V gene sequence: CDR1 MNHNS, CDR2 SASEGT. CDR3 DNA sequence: TGTGCCAGCAGTGAGGTGGGACGGCCGAACACCGGGGAGCTGTTTTTT. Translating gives CASSEVGRPNTGELFF.

The CDR3 is CATSRDTGGYDNEQFF. The CDR3, as DNA: TGTGCCACCAGCAGAGATACTGGGGGGTACGACAATGAGCAGTTCTTC. The chain joins TRBV15 to TRBJ2-1; TRBD2 is a possible D gene (6 bases). CDR1 is LNHNV and CDR2 is YYDKDF in the germline V gene (reference sequence). The V and J ends lost 0 bases and 5 bases respectively, with 14 bases between them. The CDR3 length is 16 residues.

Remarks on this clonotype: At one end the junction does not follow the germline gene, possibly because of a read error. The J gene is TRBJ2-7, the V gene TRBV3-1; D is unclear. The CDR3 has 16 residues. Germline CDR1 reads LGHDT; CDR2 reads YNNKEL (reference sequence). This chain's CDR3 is CASSQELGPNSYERYF. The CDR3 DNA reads TGTGCCAGCAGCCAAGAATTAGGACCGAACTCCTACGAGCGGTACTTC.

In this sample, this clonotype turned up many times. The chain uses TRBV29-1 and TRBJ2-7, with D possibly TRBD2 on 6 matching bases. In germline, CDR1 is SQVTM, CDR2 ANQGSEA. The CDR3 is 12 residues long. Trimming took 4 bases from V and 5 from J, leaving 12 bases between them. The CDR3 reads CSVVGGVNEQYF. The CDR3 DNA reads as TGCAGCGTTGTCGGCGGGGTCAACGAGCAGTACTTC.